The source of this T cell receptor beta chain is a study of T-cell reconstitution after alpha-beta-depleted transplantation in children. Findings of the study overall: The study traced high day-60 TCRbeta diversity in some patients to surviving recipient T cells and thymic progenitors. At around two months after transplant, the alpha-beta T cells were reportedly derived from several hundred expanded clones that came from non-depleted graft cells. One year post-transplant, T-cell counts and diversity were largely derived from T cells produced anew.

This clonotype was seen a handful of times. Its target is not known. TCRbeta library preparation incorporated unique molecular identifiers. TCRdb ran MiXCR on the PCR reads and lists one entry per CDR3 protein. The table lists over 150,000 distinct CDR3 sequences, 5.5% to 7% of them singletons. The clonotype was recovered from a girl younger than two with combined immunodeficiency, due to receive a stem cell transplant. The sequences come from PBMCs, collected before TCRalphabeta/CD19-depleted stem cell transplant.

This CDR3 reads CSASGLASGKAYNEQFF. The CDR3 bases are TGCAGTGCTAGTGGACTGGCTAGCGGAAAAGCCTACAATGAGCAGTTCTTC. The chain carries TRBV20-1 and TRBJ2-1; 7 nucleotides agree with TRBD2. With V trimmed by 3 bases and J by 2 bases, 13 bases remained unmatched. In germline, CDR1 is DFQATT, CDR2 SNEGSKA (reference sequence). The CDR3 consists of 17 residues.